Shown below are 16 T cell receptor beta chains from a single sample sequenced in a study of blood T cell repertoires in COVID-19. Here immunoSEQ multiplex PCR was the method, and the copy in TCRdb shows in-frame clones only, minus some. The sample carries roughly 260,000 clones, under 85% recorded once. Sequencing used peripheral blood. These receptors were collected from a woman aged 40 to 50 with active or convalescent COVID-19.

This clone was counted a single time. This chain connects TRBV3-1 (or the pseudogene TRBV3-2) to TRBJ1-4, with D hard to call. There are 15 residues in the CDR3. From germline, CDR1 is LGHDT and CDR2 YNNKEL (reference sequence). V lost 1 base and J 8 bases, leaving 14 bases between the germline ends. The CDR3 spells CASSQGLGSGEKLFF. The CDR3 bases are TGTGCCAGCAGCCAAGGGCTTGGGAGCGGAGAAAAACTGTTTTTT.

CDR3 nucleotides: TGTGCCTGGAGTGTACCCCAGAGTAGCGATGGCTACACCTTC. Protein: CAWSVPQSSDGYTF. This chain connects TRBV30 to TRBJ1-2; no clear D. This CDR3 is 14 amino acids long. The germline gives CDR1 GTSNPN, CDR2 SVGIG (reference sequence). V was cut by 0 bases and J by 6 bases, with 14 bases left in between.

The V and J genes are TRBV6-5 and TRBJ1-1; unclear D gene. The V gene lost 7 bases and the J gene lost 2 bases, with 8 bases spanning the gap. Germline V gives CDR1 MNHEY, CDR2 SVGAGI. The CDR3 is made up of 12 amino acids. This CDR3 is CASNGDNTEAFF. The CDR3 nucleotides are TGTGCCAGCAACGGAGACAACACTGAAGCTTTCTTT.

CDR3 nucleotides: TGTGCCAGCAGCCCCCGGACTAGTTACGAGACCCAGTACTTC. It yields the protein CASSPRTSYETQYF. This chain connects TRBV11-1 to TRBJ2-5, with TRBD2 identical over 7 bases. The ends lost 5 bases at V and 5 bases at J; junction bases unmatched: 8. CDR1 and CDR2 from the germline V gene are SGHAT and FQDESV (reference sequence). This CDR3 is 14 amino acids long. Supplemented by reference TRBV11-1 and TRBJ2-5, the full variable domain reads EAEVAQSPRYKITEKSQAVAFWCDPISGHATLYWYRQILGQGPELLVQFQDESVVDDSQLPKDRFSAERLKGVDSTLKIQPAELGDSAMYLCASSPRTSYETQYFGPGTRLLVL.

The chain employs TRBV3-1 (or the pseudogene TRBV3-2) and TRBJ1-2, with a possible D match to TRBD1 (5 bases). Germline loops: CDR1 LGHDT, CDR2 YNNKEL (reference sequence). The CDR3 covers 14 residues. Between the trimmed V and J ends, which lost 1 base and 8 bases, there was a span of 14 bases. The CDR3 loop reads CASSQGETGGGYTF. CDR3 nucleotide sequence: TGTGCCAGCAGCCAAGGCGAGACGGGGGGAGGCTACACCTTC.

This rearrangement joins TRBV7-8 to TRBJ1-6, with D uncertain. Germline V gene lookup returns CDR1 SGHVS and CDR2 FQNEAQ. V was cut by 8 bases and J by 0 bases, with 5 bases left in between. This CDR3 is built from 13 residues. CDR3: CASVGSYNSPLHF. The DNA for the CDR3 is TGTGCCAGCGTCGGCTCCTATAATTCACCCCTCCACTTT.

The rearrangement links TRBV10-3 to TRBJ1-2; weak D call: TRBD1 (5 bases). This CDR3 spans 16 amino acids. Germline lookup yields CDR1 ENHRY and CDR2 SYGVKD. The ends were cut back, 5 bases at V and 3 bases at J, with 19 bases in the middle. The CDR3 region has the DNA TGTGCCATCAGTTCGGCCGGTTCCCAGGGTTACTATGGCTACACCTTC. Residues: CAISSAGSQGYYGYTF.

V usage is TRBV15 and J usage is TRBJ2-7; 7 bases map to TRBD1. The germline V gene encodes CDR1 LNHNV and CDR2 YYDKDF (reference sequence). V lost 0 bases, J lost 1 base, and 9 bases stayed unmatched. The CDR3 spans 17 residues. Here the CDR3 DNA reads TGTGCCACCAGCAGAGATATGAGGGGGCTCGGTTCCTACGAGCAGTACGTC. Amino acid sequence: CATSRDMRGLGSYEQYV.

J is TRBJ1-1 and V is TRBV5-6; no clear D. V was clipped by 2 bases and J by 1 base, with 12 bases between them. In germline, CDR1 is SGHDT, CDR2 YYEEEE. This CDR3 spans 15 amino acids. The CDR3 protein is CASSFGVWTNTEAFF. DNA for the CDR3: TGTGCCAGCAGCTTCGGGGTATGGACGAACACTGAAGCTTTCTTT.

The rearrangement joins TRBV2 to TRBJ2-1, with TRBD1 identical over 8 bases. Trimming took 7 bases from V and 7 from J; bases not matched to a gene: 6. Per the germline V gene, CDR1 is SNHLY and CDR2 is FYNNEI. The CDR3 length is 13 residues. CDR3 region: CASNPYRGNEQFF. For the CDR3, the DNA is TGTGCCAGCAATCCCTACAGGGGGAATGAGCAGTTCTTC.

V gene TRBV5-1 combines with J gene TRBJ1-2, with D possibly being TRBD1 (6 bases). The V gene's germline CDR1 is SGHRS and CDR2 YFSETQ. Trimming shortened V by 4 bases and J by 8 bases, and 12 bases separated the two germline ends. The CDR3 is 12 residues long. The chain's CDR3 is CASSPGVRGYTF. The DNA for the CDR3 is TGCGCCAGCAGCCCAGGGGTTCGGGGCTACACCTTC.

V usage is TRBV6-2 or TRBV6-3 and J usage is TRBJ2-1, with 11 bases lining up with TRBD2. Germline CDR1 MNHEY, CDR2 SVGEGT. V was pared by 3 bases and J by 12 bases, with 7 bases of the junction left unmatched. The CDR3 sequence is 14 residues long. The CDR3 sequence: CASSYSASGGLQFF. For the CDR3, the DNA is TGTGCCAGCAGTTATTCGGCTAGCGGGGGGTTGCAGTTCTTC.

The chain joins TRBV19 to TRBJ1-5; TRBD1 agrees at 9 bases. The V gene end was trimmed by 6 bases and the J gene end by 0 bases; junction bases not matched to a gene: 12. There are 18 residues in the CDR3. CDR1 is LNHDA and CDR2 is SQIVND in the germline V gene (reference sequence). The CDR3 DNA reads as TGTGCCAGTAGAAACCTCGGACAGGGGCTCTATAGCAATCAGCCCCAGCATTTT. The encoded protein is CASRNLGQGLYSNQPQHF.

V gene TRBV11-2 combines with J gene TRBJ1-6; D perhaps matches TRBD1 (5 bases). In germline, CDR1 is SGHAT, CDR2 FQNNGV. V lost 5 bases to trimming and J lost 9 bases, with 11 bases between them. The CDR3 is made up of 13 amino acids. The CDR3 coding sequence is TGTGCCAGCAGCCAGGGCCGGGTTTCACCCCTCCACTTT. As protein: CASSQGRVSPLHF.

The V gene is TRBV10-3, the J gene TRBJ1-2; D may be TRBD1 (5 bases). Germline lookup yields CDR1 ENHRY and CDR2 SYGVKD. Trimming stripped 3 bases from V and 12 bases from J, with 14 bases between. The CDR3 has 12 residues. As DNA, the CDR3 is TGTGCCATCAGTGACTCCGGACAACGGCACACCTTC. This gives the protein CAISDSGQRHTF.

This chain connects TRBV21-1 to TRBJ1-5; TRBD1, as called in the table, went unchecked against the DNA. TRBV21-1 is a listed pseudogene. This CDR3 is 17 amino acids long. The CDR3: CASSNTNRGSSNQPQHF. Written as DNA, the CDR3 is TGTGCCAGCAGCAACACAAACAGGGGTTCAAGCAATCAGCCCCAGCATTTT.